A single sample gave rise to the 8 T cell receptor beta chains below, sequenced in a study of blood T cell repertoires in COVID-19. Only in-frame clones appear in the TCRdb table, and some are missing; sequencing was by immunoSEQ multiplex PCR. The repertoire holds about 240,000 clones, with approximately 90% as singletons. Sequenced material: PBMCs or T cells enriched from blood (not recorded which). These receptors were collected from a woman in her 30s with acute COVID-19.

The chain has TRBV30 and TRBJ1-5, with D perhaps matching TRBD1 (5 bases). The length of the CDR3 is 13 residues. Germline values: CDR1 GTSNPN, CDR2 SVGIG (reference sequence). V shed 0 bases and J shed 5 bases, with 8 bases lying between them. The CDR3 nucleotides are TGTGCCTGGAGTGTAGGAGGGGATCAGCCCCAGCATTTT. It codes for CAWSVGGDQPQHF.

The V and J genes are TRBV5-1 and TRBJ2-3; 10 nucleotides align to TRBD1. The CDR3 spans 15 residues. Trimming at V came to 4 bases and at J to 0 bases, leaving 2 bases not matched to a gene. Germline V lookup: CDR1 SGHRS, CDR2 YFSETQ. DNA of the CDR3: TGCGCCAGCAGCGGGGACAGGGGTAGCACAGATACGCAGTATTTT. Translation gives CASSGDRGSTDTQYF. Full variable domain (remainder filled in from reference TRBV5-1 and TRBJ2-3): KAGVTQTPRYLIKTRGQQVTLSCSPISGHRSVSWYQQTPGQGLQFLFEYFSETQRNKGNFPGRFSGRQFSNSRSEMNVSTLELGDSALYLCASSGDRGSTDTQYFGPGTRLTVL.

This sequence joins TRBV5-1 and TRBJ1-3; maybe TRBD1 (5 bases). Trimming stripped 2 bases from V and 6 bases from J, with 18 bases between. This CDR3 contains 16 residues. Germline V gene lookup returns CDR1 SGHRS and CDR2 YFSETQ. The CDR3 nucleotides are TGCGCCAGCAGCTTTGGACACTCCCGAACGTCAAACACCATATATTTT. Translation: CASSFGHSRTSNTIYF.

The rearrangement uses TRBV6-4 and TRBJ2-6; D may be TRBD1 (5 bases). Trimming pared 3 bases from V and 10 bases from J, leaving 16 bases between. This CDR3 spans 15 amino acids. Germline values: CDR1 MRHNA, CDR2 SNTAGT. In nucleotides, the CDR3 is TGTGCCAGCAGTGAAGGTGATGGGCAGGGAAACGTCCTGACTTTC. Amino acids: CASSEGDGQGNVLTF.

The chain is built from TRBV7-8 and TRBJ2-5, with D possibly matching TRBD1 (5 bases). Trimming took 1 base from V and 2 from J, leaving 14 bases between them. The CDR3 length is 16 residues. Germline V gene lookup returns CDR1 SGHVS and CDR2 FQNEAQ. CDR3 DNA sequence: TGTGCCAGCAGCTTAGGTCAGGGTTCGGGTCAAGAGACCCAGTACTTC. Amino acids: CASSLGQGSGQETQYF.

The chain couples TRBV5-1 to TRBJ2-1; D is possibly TRBD1 (5 bases). CDR1 is SGHRS, CDR2 YFSETQ, per germline. Trimming took 0 bases from V and 10 from J, leaving 5 bases between them. CDR3 length: 11 residues. DNA of the CDR3: TGCGCCAGCAGCTTGGAGGGGGAGCAGTTCTTC. Its protein product is CASSLEGEQFF.

The J gene is TRBJ1-1, the V gene TRBV6-5, with D perhaps matching TRBD1 (6 bases). Looked up from germline, CDR1 is MNHEY and CDR2 is SVGAGI. V lost 4 bases and J lost 4, with 16 bases in between. CDR3 length: 15 residues. CDR3 nucleotide sequence: TGTGCCAGCAGTTTGCAGGGGTCGGGGCGCACTGAAGCTTTCTTT. It translates to CASSLQGSGRTEAFF.

The chain combines TRBV6-5 with TRBJ2-5; possibly TRBD1 for D (6 bases). Per germline, CDR1 MNHEY and CDR2 SVGAGI. Trimming left V 2 bases short and J 5 bases short, with 12 bases between. The CDR3 spans 14 residues. In nucleotides, the CDR3 is TGTGCCAGCAGTTACGTCACAGGGAAGGAGACCCAGTACTTC. Protein sequence: CASSYVTGKETQYF.